These 2 T cell receptor beta chains came from one sample sequenced in a study of tumor-infiltrating lymphocytes in localized non-small cell lung cancer. The table came from immunoSEQ multiplex PCR; TCRdb's copy has only in-frame clones and leaves some out. The sample carries fewer than 20,000 clones, roughly three quarters recorded once. The sequenced material came from lung tumor tissue. All receptors come from a human donor with non-small cell lung cancer.

This chain joins TRBV6-6 and TRBJ1-4; D unresolved. The V gene's germline CDR1 is MNHNY and CDR2 SVGAGI (reference sequence). V was clipped by 1 base and J by 3 bases, with 12 bases between them. This CDR3 is built from 16 residues. CDR3 sequence reads: CASSYLPRQPNEKLFF. DNA of the CDR3: TGTGCCAGCAGTTACTTGCCGCGACAACCTAATGAAAAACTGTTTTTT.

This rearrangement joins TRBV2 to TRBJ2-1; 15 nucleotides agree with TRBD2. V gave up 6 bases and J gave up 6 bases; unmatched junction bases: 6. Germline V gene lookup returns CDR1 SNHLY and CDR2 FYNNEI. This CDR3 spans 16 amino acids. Here the CDR3 reads CASRRRTSGGANEQFF. The DNA of the CDR3 is TGTGCCAGCAGGCGCCGGACTAGCGGGGGGGCCAATGAGCAGTTCTTC.